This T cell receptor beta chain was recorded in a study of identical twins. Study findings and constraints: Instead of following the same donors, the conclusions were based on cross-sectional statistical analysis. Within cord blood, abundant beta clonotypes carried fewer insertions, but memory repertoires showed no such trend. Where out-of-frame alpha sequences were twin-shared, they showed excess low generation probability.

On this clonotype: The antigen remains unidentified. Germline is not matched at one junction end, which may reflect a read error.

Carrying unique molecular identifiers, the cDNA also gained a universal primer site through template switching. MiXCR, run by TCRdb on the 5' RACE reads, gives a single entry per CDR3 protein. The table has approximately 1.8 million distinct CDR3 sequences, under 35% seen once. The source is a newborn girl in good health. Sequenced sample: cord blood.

CDR3: CAGSSSSGKQFF. For the CDR3, the DNA is TGTGCCGGCAGCTCCTCTAGCGGGAAGCAGTTCTTC. The V and J genes are TRBV9 and TRBJ2-1; 9 bases agree with TRBD2. The CDR3 contains 12 residues. Germline V gives CDR1 SGDLS, CDR2 YYNGEE.